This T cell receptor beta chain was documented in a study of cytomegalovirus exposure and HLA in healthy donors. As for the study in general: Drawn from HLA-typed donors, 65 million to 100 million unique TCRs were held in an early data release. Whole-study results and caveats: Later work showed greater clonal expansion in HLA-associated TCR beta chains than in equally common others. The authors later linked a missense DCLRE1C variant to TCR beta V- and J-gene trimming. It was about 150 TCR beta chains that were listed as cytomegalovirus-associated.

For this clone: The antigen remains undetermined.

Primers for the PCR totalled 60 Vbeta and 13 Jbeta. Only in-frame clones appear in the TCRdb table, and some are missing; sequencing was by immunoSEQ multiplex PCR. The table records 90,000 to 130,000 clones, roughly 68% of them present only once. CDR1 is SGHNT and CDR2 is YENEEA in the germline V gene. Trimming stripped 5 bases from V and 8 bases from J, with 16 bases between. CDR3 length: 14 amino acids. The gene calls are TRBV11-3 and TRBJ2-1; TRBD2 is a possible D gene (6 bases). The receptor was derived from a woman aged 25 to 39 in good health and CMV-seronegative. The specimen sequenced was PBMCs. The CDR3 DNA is TGTGCCAGCAGCCCGGGTGGAGGGTCGGATGAGCAGTTCTTC. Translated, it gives CASSPGGGSDEQFF. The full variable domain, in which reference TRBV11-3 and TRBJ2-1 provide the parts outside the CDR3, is EAGVVQSPRYKIIEKKQPVAFWCNPISGHNTLYWYLQNLGQGPELLIRYENEEAVDDSQLPKDRFSAERLKGVDSTLKIQPAELGDSAVYLCASSPGGGSDEQFFGPGTRLTVL.